Shown below are 26 T cell receptor beta chains from a single sample sequenced in a study of CD8+ T cells in alopecia areata. Extracted RNA was reverse transcribed, and the resulting cDNA served as sequencing template. Method: immunoSEQ multiplex PCR; TCRdb's copy keeps in-frame clones and lacks some. The repertoire holds around 120,000 clones, with less than 80% as singletons. Material: CD4+ T cells sorted from blood. Every receptor here comes from a human donor in good health.

This chain uses TRBV30 with TRBJ2-7; TRBD2 agrees at 9 bases. Trimming took 2 bases from V and 2 from J; bases not matched to a gene: 7. Germline V gene lookup returns CDR1 GTSNPN and CDR2 SVGIG (reference sequence). There are 15 residues in the CDR3. This CDR3 reads CAWSKAGGLTYEQYF. DNA for the CDR3: TGTGCCTGGAGTAAAGCGGGGGGCCTCACCTACGAGCAGTACTTC.

The genes are TRBV2 and TRBJ1-5; a weak D match, TRBD1 (5 bases). The CDR3 totals 13 residues. Germline V CDR1 and CDR2: SNHLY, FYNNEI. Between the trimmed V and J ends, which lost 9 bases and 3 bases, there was a span of 12 bases. The CDR3 loop is CASEWGNNQPQHF. In nucleotides, the CDR3 is TGTGCCAGTGAATGGGGGAACAATCAGCCCCAGCATTTT.

The chain employs TRBV27 and TRBJ1-1; D is possibly TRBD1 (5 bases). The CDR3 has 15 amino acids. The V end was cut by 7 bases, the J end by 1 base, with 16 bases between. Germline V gene data show CDR1 as MNHEY and CDR2 as SMNVEV (reference sequence). CDR3 in amino acids: CASTPGTGWNTEAFF. As DNA, the CDR3 is TGTGCCAGCACTCCCGGGACGGGATGGAACACTGAAGCTTTCTTT.

The chain employs TRBV7-6 and TRBJ1-4; no clear D gene. CDR3 size: 12 residues. The V gene lost 5 bases and the J gene lost 8 bases, with 9 bases spanning the gap. Germline V gene data show CDR1 as SGHVS and CDR2 as FNYEAQ. CDR3 DNA sequence: TGTGCCAGCAGCGACCGGAGGGAAAAACTGTTTTTT. Amino acids: CASSDRREKLFF.

This chain uses TRBV29-1 with TRBJ2-6, with D perhaps given as TRBD1 or TRBD2 (6 bases each). The germline V and J ends were trimmed by 6 bases and 0 bases, with 15 bases remaining between them. From germline, CDR1 is SQVTM and CDR2 ANQGSEA. The CDR3 is made up of 16 amino acids. The CDR3, as DNA: TGCAGCGTGAGGGGGGCCAAGGGCTCTGGGGCCAACGTCCTGACTTTC. It yields the protein CSVRGAKGSGANVLTF.

V is TRBV7-9 and J is TRBJ1-2, with TRBD1 as a possible D gene (5 bases). Germline V gene lookup returns CDR1 SEHNR and CDR2 FQNEAQ (reference sequence). CDR3 length: 13 amino acids. V shed 5 bases and J shed 1 base, with 8 bases lying between them. This CDR3 is CASSPDSNYGYTF. The CDR3 region has the DNA TGTGCCAGCAGCCCAGACAGTAACTATGGCTACACCTTC.

This clone was seen ten or more times. J is TRBJ2-1 and V is TRBV29-1; possibly TRBD1 or TRBD2 for D (6 bases each). CDR1 is SQVTM, CDR2 ANQGSEA, per germline. The V end was cut by 4 bases, the J end by 7 bases, with 14 bases between. The CDR3 sequence is 13 residues long. The CDR3 nucleotides read TGCAGCGTTGCGAGGGGGGATAGAAATGAGCAGTTCTTC. Protein sequence: CSVARGDRNEQFF.

The CDR3 here is CASSSGGTENYGYTF. The CDR3 bases are TGTGCCAGCAGTTCCGGAGGGACAGAGAACTATGGCTACACCTTC. J is TRBJ1-2 and V is TRBV27, with 7 positions matching TRBD1. The V segment lost 4 bases and the J segment 2 bases; nucleotides outside the gene matches: 7. In germline, CDR1 is MNHEY, CDR2 SMNVEV (reference sequence). The CDR3 is made up of 15 amino acids.

This clone was found a few times. V is TRBV30 and J is TRBJ2-4, with 7 bases that match TRBD2. This CDR3 contains 10 residues. Trimming cost V 8 bases and J 5 bases; bases outside gene matches: 0. The germline V gene has CDR1 GTSNPN and CDR2 SVGIG (reference sequence). The CDR3 sequence: CAAGENIQYF. The CDR3 region has the DNA TGTGCCGCGGGAGAAAACATTCAGTACTTC.

The chain uses TRBV30 and TRBJ2-7; D perhaps matches TRBD1 (6 bases). Germline V gene sequence: CDR1 GTSNPN, CDR2 SVGIG (reference sequence). The CDR3 has 14 amino acids. V shed 2 bases and J shed 0 bases, with 11 bases lying between them. CDR3 protein: CAWSLSGDSYEQYF. The CDR3 DNA reads as TGTGCCTGGAGTTTGTCAGGGGACTCCTACGAGCAGTACTTC. Combining the CDR3 with reference TRBV30 and TRBJ2-7 gives the whole variable domain SQTIHQWPATLVQPVGSPLSLECTVEGTSNPNLYWYRQAAGRGLQLLFYSVGIGQISSEVPQNLSASRPQDRQFILSSKKLLLSDSGFYLCAWSLSGDSYEQYFGPGTRLTVT.

The chain combines TRBV29-1 with TRBJ2-2, with 7 bases identical to TRBD2. V was pared by 6 bases and J by 4 bases, with 8 bases of the junction left unmatched. Germline V gene lookup returns CDR1 SQVTM and CDR2 ANQGSEA. This CDR3 spans 14 amino acids. The CDR3 DNA follows: TGCAGCGTCCGCTCGGCGGGGGTCACCGGGGAGCTGTTTTTT. Amino acid sequence: CSVRSAGVTGELFF.

This clone was seen more than once but under ten times. The chain links TRBV4-1 to TRBJ2-5; a possible D gene is TRBD2 (5 bases). This CDR3 comprises 13 residues. The V end lost 4 bases, the J end lost 1 base, and 7 bases lay between the germline ends. Germline values: CDR1 MGHRA, CDR2 YSYEKL. The CDR3 here is CASSLAIQETQYF. In DNA form, the CDR3 reads TGCGCCAGCAGCCTAGCGATCCAAGAGACCCAGTACTTC.

The chain combines TRBV2 with TRBJ1-2; 7 bases map to TRBD1. Germline values: CDR1 SNHLY, CDR2 FYNNEI. Trimming cost V 5 bases and J 5 bases; bases outside gene matches: 2. CDR3 length: 12 residues. CDR3 DNA: TGTGCCAGCAGTTTACAGGGGTATGGCTACACCTTC. It codes for CASSLQGYGYTF.

This rearrangement joins TRBV6-1 to TRBJ2-6; tentatively, D is TRBD1 (6 bases). CDR1 is MNHNS and CDR2 is SASEGT in the germline V gene. Trimming cost V 6 bases and J 1 base, with 10 bases left between them. The CDR3 consists of 15 residues. The CDR3 reads CASRTGTSGANVLTF. The CDR3 DNA sequence: TGTGCCAGCAGAACTGGGACATCTGGGGCCAACGTCCTGACTTTC.

This clone was detected a few times. The gene calls are TRBV4-1 and TRBJ1-3, with unresolved D. The CDR3 loop spans 15 amino acids. The germline V gene encodes CDR1 MGHRA and CDR2 YSYEKL. V lost 5 bases and J lost 4, with 15 bases in between. The CDR3 spells CASSKDGVQGNTIYF. CDR3 coding DNA: TGCGCCAGCAGCAAGGATGGGGTACAAGGAAACACCATATATTTT.

V gene TRBV7-9 combines with J gene TRBJ2-7; a possible D gene is TRBD1 (5 bases). The CDR3 totals 15 residues. The V end lost 1 base, the J end lost 0 bases, and 10 bases lay between the germline ends. CDR1 and CDR2 (germline): SEHNR, FQNEAQ (reference sequence). The CDR3 is CASSLEQGVSYEQYF. CDR3 DNA: TGTGCCAGCAGCTTAGAGCAGGGTGTCTCCTACGAGCAGTACTTC.

This clone was recorded a few times. The CDR3 DNA reads as TGCGCCAGCAGCTTCGGACTAGCGGTCGGGGAGCTGTTTTTT. Translated, it gives CASSFGLAVGELFF. V is TRBV5-1 and J is TRBJ2-2; TRBD2 aligns across 10 bases. V lost 2 bases, J lost 7 bases, and 2 bases stayed unmatched. The CDR3 contains 14 residues. Germline-derived CDR1 and CDR2 are SGHRS and YFSETQ.

This chain connects TRBV30 to TRBJ1-1; TRBD1 is a possible D gene (6 bases). V gave up 2 bases and J gave up 5 bases, with 24 bases separating them. The CDR3 consists of 17 residues. CDR1 GTSNPN and CDR2 SVGIG come from the germline V gene (reference sequence). The CDR3 here is CAWSLNRVPPMRTEAFF. CDR3 DNA: TGTGCCTGGAGTCTAAACAGGGTCCCCCCCATGAGGACTGAAGCTTTCTTT.

This sequence joins TRBV5-6 and TRBJ1-4, with D unresolved. Looked up from germline, CDR1 is SGHDT and CDR2 is YYEEEE. CDR3 length equals 14 residues. Trimming shortened V by 1 base and J by 7 bases, and 11 bases separated the two germline ends. CDR3 in DNA: TGTGCCAGCAGCTTGAAGGGAGCTAGTGAAAAACTGTTTTTT. Translating gives CASSLKGASEKLFF.

The V and J genes are TRBV20-1 and TRBJ2-1; D unresolved. The V gene lost 5 bases and the J gene lost 5 bases, with 7 bases spanning the gap. The germline gives CDR1 DFQATT, CDR2 SNEGSKA (reference sequence). This CDR3 comprises 11 residues. CDR3 coding DNA: TGCAGTGCTCCGGGCAACAATGAGCAGTTCTTC. This gives the protein CSAPGNNEQFF.

The V call is TRBV7-2, the J call TRBJ2-3, with 9 bases identical to TRBD2. The CDR3 runs 16 residues. V lost 0 bases to trimming and J lost 1 base; unmatched junction nucleotides: 2. The germline gives CDR1 SGHTA, CDR2 FQGNSA. The CDR3 spells CASSLASSGGTDTQYF. Here the CDR3 DNA reads TGTGCCAGCAGCTTAGCGTCTAGCGGGGGCACAGATACGCAGTATTTT. Together with reference TRBV7-2 and TRBJ2-3, the CDR3 gives the full variable domain: GAGVSQSPSNKVTEKGKDVELRCDPISGHTALYWYRQSLGQGLEFLIYFQGNSAPDKSGLPSDRFSAERTGGSVSTLTIQRTQQEDSAVYLCASSLASSGGTDTQYFGPGTRLTVL.

The chain carries TRBV7-2 and TRBJ2-3; D is unclear. The V end was cut by 3 bases, the J end by 6 bases, with 10 bases between. CDR3 length: 13 residues. CDR1 is SGHTA and CDR2 is FQGNSA in the germline V gene. The CDR3 is CASSFVPLDTQYF. The CDR3 nucleotides are TGTGCCAGCAGCTTCGTGCCCCTTGATACGCAGTATTTT.

The rearrangement uses TRBV30 and TRBJ2-2, with D uncertain. The CDR3 is 14 amino acids. The germline gives CDR1 GTSNPN, CDR2 SVGIG (reference sequence). V was trimmed by 0 bases and J by 2 bases, leaving 7 bases between them. The CDR3 sequence: CAWSVLRNTGELFF. DNA for the CDR3: TGTGCCTGGAGTGTACTCCGTAACACCGGGGAGCTGTTTTTT.

The chain is built from TRBV5-1 and TRBJ1-5; D call uncertain. V lost 4 bases to trimming and J lost 7 bases, with 15 bases between them. The V gene's germline CDR1 is SGHRS and CDR2 YFSETQ. The CDR3 is made up of 14 amino acids. CDR3: CASSPRGGLQPQHF. CDR3 DNA: TGCGCCAGCAGCCCCCGGGGTGGGTTGCAGCCCCAGCATTTT.

The chain couples TRBV7-8 to TRBJ2-2, with D unclear. The V and J ends lost 3 bases and 3 bases respectively, with 11 bases between them. CDR1 is SGHVS and CDR2 is FQNEAQ in the germline V gene. The CDR3 contains 15 residues. The CDR3, as DNA: TGTGCCAGCAGCTTTTCTGGGGTGCACACCGGGGAGCTGTTTTTT. Its translation: CASSFSGVHTGELFF.

The rearrangement joins TRBV5-6 to TRBJ1-2, with 7 positions matching TRBD1. V gave up 0 bases and J gave up 4 bases; unmatched junction bases: 6. The length of the CDR3 is 15 residues. Germline V gene lookup returns CDR1 SGHDT and CDR2 YYEEEE. CDR3 sequence reads: CASSLAGTAFYGYTF. CDR3 bases: TGTGCCAGCAGCTTGGCCGGGACAGCATTCTATGGCTACACCTTC.